These T cell receptor beta chains were read from a single sample in a study of tumor-infiltrating lymphocytes in primary liver carcinoma. Using its own MiXCR run on the multiplex PCR reads, TCRdb lists one record per CDR3 protein. Among fewer than 350,000 distinct CDR3 sequences listed, approximately 65% were seen once. Sample: peripheral blood. These receptors were taken from a man aged 35-49 years with primary liver carcinoma and hepatitis B virus infection. Both conserved end residues are part of each CDR3. Fields, in order: J gene, D gene, clone size, V gene, CDR3 DNA, CDR3 protein. A D gene is named only where the DNA matches it firmly. A row's size may be missing; if present it is once, few, many or a size class.

j_gene: TRBJ2-3; d_gene: -; abundance: -; v_gene: TRBV5-1; CDR3nt: TGCGTCAGCAGCTTAGCAGGGCATAGCACAGATACGCAGTATTTT; CDR3aa: CVSSLAGHSTDTQYF
j_gene: TRBJ2-7; d_gene: -; abundance: once; v_gene: TRBV10-3; CDR3nt: TGTGTCGTCAGTGAGGTCCCTAGCTTGGCCTACGAGCAGTACTTC; CDR3aa: CVVSEVPSLAYEQYF
j_gene: TRBJ2-7; d_gene: TRBD1; abundance: few; v_gene: TRBV28; CDR3nt: TGTGCCAGTCCGCCACCGGACAGGGTCTTCCACGAGCAGTACTTC; CDR3aa: CASPPPDRVFHEQYF
j_gene: TRBJ2-1; d_gene: -; abundance: many; v_gene: TRBV6-5; CDR3nt: TGTGCCAGCAGTTTTAGGACCACCAATGAGCAGTTCTTC; CDR3aa: CASSFRTTNEQFF
j_gene: TRBJ2-1; d_gene: TRBD2; abundance: -; v_gene: TRBV11-3; CDR3nt: TGTGCCAGCAGCCGCGGGCTAGCGGACGATGAGCAGTTCTTC; CDR3aa: CASSRGLADDEQFF
j_gene: TRBJ1-1; d_gene: TRBD1; abundance: -; v_gene: TRBV10-3; CDR3nt: TGTGCCACCAGGGGGAGGTCACAGGGGTTGAACACTGAAGCTTCCTTT; CDR3aa: CATRGRSQGLNTEASF
j_gene: TRBJ2-1; d_gene: -; abundance: many; v_gene: TRBV14; CDR3nt: TGTGCCAGCAGCCAAGATGCGGGGAAGCAGTTCTTC; CDR3aa: CASSQDAGKQFF
j_gene: TRBJ2-7; d_gene: -; abundance: -; v_gene: TRBV7-9; CDR3nt: TGTGCCAGCAGCATGTTCCAGGGAGAAGGAGAGCAGTACTTC; CDR3aa: CASSMFQGEGEQYF
j_gene: TRBJ2-5; d_gene: -; abundance: -; v_gene: TRBV6-1; CDR3nt: TGTGCCAGCAGCTCCCAGGGAGGTAGGGAGACCCAGTACTTC; CDR3aa: CASSSQGGRETQYF
j_gene: TRBJ2-7; d_gene: -; abundance: once; v_gene: TRBV7-8; CDR3nt: TGTGCCTGCAGCTTAGCGCAGGGGTCATACTACGAGCAGTACTTC; CDR3aa: CACSLAQGSYYEQYF
j_gene: TRBJ2-7; d_gene: TRBD2; abundance: once; v_gene: TRBV5-5; CDR3nt: TGTCCCAGCAGCTTGGGACTAGCGGGAGGGAAGGAAGAGCAGTACTTC; CDR3aa: CPSSLGLAGGKEEQYF
j_gene: TRBJ2-2; d_gene: -; abundance: many; v_gene: TRBV10-2; CDR3nt: TGCGCCAGCAGCCATTCTACCGGGGAGCTGTTTTTT; CDR3aa: CASSHSTGELFF
j_gene: TRBJ2-1; d_gene: TRBD2; abundance: -; v_gene: TRBV2; CDR3nt: TGTGCCAGCCGTGAAGGACTAGCGGAGATCAATGAGCAGTTCTTC; CDR3aa: CASREGLAEINEQFF
j_gene: TRBJ1-6; d_gene: -; abundance: -; v_gene: TRBV30; CDR3nt: TGTGCCGGTCAGGTCGGCGGGCAGGGATATTCACCCCTCCACTTT; CDR3aa: CAGQVGGQGYSPLHF
j_gene: TRBJ1-2; d_gene: -; abundance: -; v_gene: TRBV7-9; CDR3nt: TGTGCCAGCAGCTTTGGCAGGGAGGGTTTAGGCACCTTC; CDR3aa: CASSFGREGLGTF
j_gene: TRBJ2-3; d_gene: -; abundance: many; v_gene: TRBV4-1; CDR3nt: TGCGCCAGCAGCCAACCGATGTCGATTCGGTATTTT; CDR3aa: CASSQPMSIRYF
j_gene: TRBJ2-7; d_gene: -; abundance: -; v_gene: TRBV14; CDR3nt: TGTGCCAGCAGCCAAGGCTCGGGGAAGGACCTCTACGAGCAGTACTTC; CDR3aa: CASSQGSGKDLYEQYF
j_gene: TRBJ2-7; d_gene: TRBD2; abundance: -; v_gene: TRBV5-1; CDR3nt: TGCGCCAACAGCGACGAGGGACTAGCGGGAGCAGGGTACGAGCAGTACTTC; CDR3aa: CANSDEGLAGAGYEQYF
j_gene: TRBJ2-5; d_gene: TRBD2; abundance: -; v_gene: TRBV5-1; CDR3nt: TGCGCCAGCAGGCCGACTAGCGCATACCAAGAGACCCAGTACTTC; CDR3aa: CASRPTSAYQETQYF
j_gene: TRBJ2-7; d_gene: -; abundance: -; v_gene: TRBV19; CDR3nt: TGTGCCAGTAGTCCTCGGGCCGGCGGAGAGCAGTACTTC; CDR3aa: CASSPRAGGEQYF
j_gene: TRBJ1-1; d_gene: TRBD1; abundance: -; v_gene: TRBV7-9; CDR3nt: TGTGCCAGCAACTTCGGGACAGCGAACACTGAAGCTTTCTTT; CDR3aa: CASNFGTANTEAFF
j_gene: TRBJ2-3; d_gene: -; abundance: few; v_gene: TRBV9; CDR3nt: TGTGCCAGCAGCGCTCATTCCGGGGATATCACGCAGTATTTT; CDR3aa: CASSAHSGDITQYF
j_gene: TRBJ1-1; d_gene: -; abundance: few; v_gene: TRBV12-3/TRBV12-4; CDR3nt: TGTGCCAGCACTCCCACCATAGTAAACACTGAAGCTTTCTTT; CDR3aa: CASTPTIVNTEAFF
j_gene: TRBJ1-2; d_gene: -; abundance: -; v_gene: TRBV29-1; CDR3nt: TGCAGCGTCGTTGAACCATCCGGGGGCCATAATGGCTACACCTTC; CDR3aa: CSVVEPSGGHNGYTF
j_gene: TRBJ1-1; d_gene: -; abundance: -; v_gene: TRBV7-9; CDR3nt: TGTGCCAGCAACTTAGGAGATCGTAGGGCATTTGAAGCTTTCTTT; CDR3aa: CASNLGDRRAFEAFF
j_gene: TRBJ2-1; d_gene: TRBD2; abundance: once; v_gene: TRBV4-2; CDR3nt: TGTGTCAGCAGCGAAAAGACTAGCGGTAATTACAATGAGCAGTTCTTC; CDR3aa: CVSSEKTSGNYNEQFF
j_gene: TRBJ2-3; d_gene: -; abundance: -; v_gene: TRBV11-3; CDR3nt: TGTGCCAGTTCGATAGACTCAGATACGCAGTATTTT; CDR3aa: CASSIDSDTQYF
j_gene: TRBJ2-1; d_gene: TRBD2; abundance: -; v_gene: TRBV7-3; CDR3nt: TGTGCCAGCAGCGCTACTGGCGGGAGGTCCAGTGAGCAGTTCTTC; CDR3aa: CASSATGGRSSEQFF
j_gene: TRBJ1-2; d_gene: TRBD1; abundance: -; v_gene: TRBV10-3; CDR3nt: TGTGCCACCCAGATAGGGGGCTCGGGTTATGGCTACACCTTC; CDR3aa: CATQIGGSGYGYTF
j_gene: TRBJ1-2; d_gene: -; abundance: few; v_gene: TRBV19; CDR3nt: TGTGCCAGTAGTATGAAGGGAAGCTATGGCTACACCTTC; CDR3aa: CASSMKGSYGYTF
j_gene: TRBJ2-6; d_gene: -; abundance: many; v_gene: TRBV29-1; CDR3nt: TGCAGCGTCCAGGGTTCTGGGGCCAACGTCCTGACTTTC; CDR3aa: CSVQGSGANVLTF
j_gene: TRBJ2-1; d_gene: -; abundance: medium-sized; v_gene: TRBV11-2; CDR3nt: TGTGCCAGCAGGTCTAGCGACAATGAGCAGTTCTTC; CDR3aa: CASRSSDNEQFF
j_gene: TRBJ2-3; d_gene: TRBD2; abundance: -; v_gene: TRBV30; CDR3nt: TGTGCCTGGAGTGCGCGCGGGAGTTTGGCAGATACGCAGTATTTT; CDR3aa: CAWSARGSLADTQYF
j_gene: TRBJ2-1; d_gene: -; abundance: -; v_gene: TRBV6-1; CDR3nt: TGTGCCATAAGTTACCCGGGAGACGGGTACAAAGAGCAGTTCTTC; CDR3aa: CAISYPGDGYKEQFF
j_gene: TRBJ1-2; d_gene: -; abundance: many; v_gene: TRBV29-1; CDR3nt: TGCAGCGTTGACCAGACAATCGGCTACACCTTC; CDR3aa: CSVDQTIGYTF
j_gene: TRBJ2-7; d_gene: -; abundance: -; v_gene: TRBV6-5; CDR3nt: TGTGCCATCAGCCTGCGTGTGGTGGGGACCTACGAGCAGTACTTC; CDR3aa: CAISLRVVGTYEQYF
j_gene: TRBJ1-2; d_gene: -; abundance: many; v_gene: TRBV6-5; CDR3nt: TGTGCCAGCGGGAGAGGGTCAGACTACACCTTC; CDR3aa: CASGRGSDYTF